The clone carrying this TCR beta chain was recorded only once. This specimen comes from a study of cytomegalovirus exposure and HLA in healthy donors. The PCR contained 60 Vbeta and 13 Jbeta primers. Sequencing was performed with immunoSEQ multiplex PCR; in TCRdb, only in-frame clones are kept and a portion is missing. The top ten clones hold approximately 3% of a sample with some 140,000 clones, 70% to 80% of them seen once. From germline, CDR1 is SEHNR and CDR2 FQNEAQ (reference sequence). This CDR3 contains 14 residues. Trimming took 0 bases from V and 5 from J; bases not matched to a gene: 4. The gene calls are TRBV7-9 and TRBJ2-7, with 7 nucleotides matching TRBD1. This TCR came from a female donor in good health and CMV-seronegative. Sequencing was performed on PBMCs. The CDR3 spells CASSLATGADEQYF. The DNA of the CDR3 is TGTGCCAGCAGCTTAGCCACAGGGGCCGACGAGCAGTACTTC. The full variable domain, in which reference TRBV7-9 and TRBJ2-7 provide the parts outside the CDR3, is DTGVSQNPRHKITKRGQNVTFRCDPISEHNRLYWYRQTLGQGPEFLTYFQNEAQLEKSRLLSDRFSAERPKGSFSTLEIQRTEQGDSAMYLCASSLATGADEQYFGPGTRLTVT.